This T cell receptor (beta chain) was sequenced during a study of T cell responses to AZD1222 COVID-19 vaccine. Regarding the study as a whole: Reportedly, nearly half of unique spike TCRs recognized epitopes outside B.1.351/B.1.1.7 mutations. Repertoire collection took place solely once the T cell response had peaked.

About this clone itself: Its antigen is currently unknown.

Here immunoSEQ multiplex PCR was the method, and the copy in TCRdb shows in-frame clones only, minus some. The sample holds 90,000 to 120,000 clones, 87% seen once. Sequences were derived from peripheral blood, sampled on day 0 of AZD1222 vaccination. The TCR sequence derives from an adult in good health.

This CDR3 reads CASSQFGDTGELFF. As DNA, the CDR3 is TGTGCCAGCAGCCAGTTCGGGGACACCGGGGAGCTGTTTTTT. The chain is built from TRBV7-3 and TRBJ2-2, with D maybe TRBD2 (5 bases). Germline CDR1 and CDR2: SGHTA and FQGTGA. Trimming took 5 bases from V and 3 from J, leaving 10 bases between them. The CDR3 has 14 amino acids.